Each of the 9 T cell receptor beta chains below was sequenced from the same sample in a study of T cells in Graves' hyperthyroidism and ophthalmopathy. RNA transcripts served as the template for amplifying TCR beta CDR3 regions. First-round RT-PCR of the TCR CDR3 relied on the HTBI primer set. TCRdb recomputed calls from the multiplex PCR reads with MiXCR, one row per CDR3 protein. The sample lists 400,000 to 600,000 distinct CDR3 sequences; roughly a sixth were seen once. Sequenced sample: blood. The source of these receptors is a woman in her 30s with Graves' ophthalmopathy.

This CDR3 reads CASSFLGSRGELFF. CDR3 coding DNA: TGTGCCAGCAGTTTCCTAGGCTCTCGCGGGGAGCTGTTTTTT. V and J are TRBV27 and TRBJ2-2; unclear D gene. The ends were cut back, 3 bases at V and 7 bases at J, with 12 bases in the middle. The length of the CDR3 is 14 residues. CDR1 and CDR2 (germline): MNHEY, SMNVEV (reference sequence).

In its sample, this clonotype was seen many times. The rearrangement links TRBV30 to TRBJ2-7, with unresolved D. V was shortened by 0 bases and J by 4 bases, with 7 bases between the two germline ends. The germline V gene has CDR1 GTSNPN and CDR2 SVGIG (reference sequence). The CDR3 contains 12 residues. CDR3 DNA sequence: TGTGCCTGGAGTGTACAAGGGTACGAGCAGTACTTC. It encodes CAWSVQGYEQYF.

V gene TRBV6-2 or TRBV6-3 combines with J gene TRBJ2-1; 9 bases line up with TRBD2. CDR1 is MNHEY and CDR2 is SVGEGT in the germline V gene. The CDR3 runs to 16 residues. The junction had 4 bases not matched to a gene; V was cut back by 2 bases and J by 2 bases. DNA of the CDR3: TGTGCCAGCAGTTACGACGCGGGAGGGCCCTACAATGAGCAGTTCTTC. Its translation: CASSYDAGGPYNEQFF.

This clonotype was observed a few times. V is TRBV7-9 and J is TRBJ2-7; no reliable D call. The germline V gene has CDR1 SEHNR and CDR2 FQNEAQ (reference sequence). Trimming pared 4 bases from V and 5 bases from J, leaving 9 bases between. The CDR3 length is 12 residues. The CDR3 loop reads CASSSGPNEQYF. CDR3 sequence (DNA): TGTGCCAGCAGCTCCGGCCCTAACGAGCAGTACTTC.

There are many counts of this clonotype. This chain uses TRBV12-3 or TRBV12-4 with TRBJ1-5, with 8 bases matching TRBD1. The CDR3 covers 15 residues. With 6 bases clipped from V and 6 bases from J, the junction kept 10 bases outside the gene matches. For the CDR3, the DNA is TGTGCCAGCAGGGTATCAGGGGGCGATGGTCAGCCCCAGCATTTT. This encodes CASRVSGGDGQPQHF.

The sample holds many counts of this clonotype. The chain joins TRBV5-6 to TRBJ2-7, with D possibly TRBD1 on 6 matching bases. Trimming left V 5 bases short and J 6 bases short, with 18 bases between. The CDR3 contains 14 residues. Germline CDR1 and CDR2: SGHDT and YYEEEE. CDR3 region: CASSPTYRVGEQYF. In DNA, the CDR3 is TGTGCCAGCAGTCCTACCTACAGGGTTGGCGAGCAGTACTTC.

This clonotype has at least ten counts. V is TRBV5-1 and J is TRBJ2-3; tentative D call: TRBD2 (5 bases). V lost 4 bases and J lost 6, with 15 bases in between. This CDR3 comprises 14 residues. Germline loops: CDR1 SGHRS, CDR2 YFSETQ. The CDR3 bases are TGCGCCAGCAGCCTGCTTGTGAGGGAGGATACGCAGTATTTT. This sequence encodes CASSLLVREDTQYF.

In DNA, the CDR3 is TGTGCCAGCAGTGAAGACCACATTCAGTACTTC. Amino acids: CASSEDHIQYF. The rearrangement links TRBV6-1 to TRBJ2-4; no firm D call. Trimming left V 1 base short and J 8 bases short, with 3 bases between. CDR1 is MNHNS and CDR2 is SASEGT in the germline V gene. The CDR3 length is 11 residues.

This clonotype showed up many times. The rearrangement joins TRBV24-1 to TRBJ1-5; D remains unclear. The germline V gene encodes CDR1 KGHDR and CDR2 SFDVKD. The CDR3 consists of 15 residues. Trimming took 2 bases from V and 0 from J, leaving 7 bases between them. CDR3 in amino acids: CATSDSGYSNQPQHF. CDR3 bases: TGTGCCACCAGTGATTCCGGTTATAGCAATCAGCCCCAGCATTTT.